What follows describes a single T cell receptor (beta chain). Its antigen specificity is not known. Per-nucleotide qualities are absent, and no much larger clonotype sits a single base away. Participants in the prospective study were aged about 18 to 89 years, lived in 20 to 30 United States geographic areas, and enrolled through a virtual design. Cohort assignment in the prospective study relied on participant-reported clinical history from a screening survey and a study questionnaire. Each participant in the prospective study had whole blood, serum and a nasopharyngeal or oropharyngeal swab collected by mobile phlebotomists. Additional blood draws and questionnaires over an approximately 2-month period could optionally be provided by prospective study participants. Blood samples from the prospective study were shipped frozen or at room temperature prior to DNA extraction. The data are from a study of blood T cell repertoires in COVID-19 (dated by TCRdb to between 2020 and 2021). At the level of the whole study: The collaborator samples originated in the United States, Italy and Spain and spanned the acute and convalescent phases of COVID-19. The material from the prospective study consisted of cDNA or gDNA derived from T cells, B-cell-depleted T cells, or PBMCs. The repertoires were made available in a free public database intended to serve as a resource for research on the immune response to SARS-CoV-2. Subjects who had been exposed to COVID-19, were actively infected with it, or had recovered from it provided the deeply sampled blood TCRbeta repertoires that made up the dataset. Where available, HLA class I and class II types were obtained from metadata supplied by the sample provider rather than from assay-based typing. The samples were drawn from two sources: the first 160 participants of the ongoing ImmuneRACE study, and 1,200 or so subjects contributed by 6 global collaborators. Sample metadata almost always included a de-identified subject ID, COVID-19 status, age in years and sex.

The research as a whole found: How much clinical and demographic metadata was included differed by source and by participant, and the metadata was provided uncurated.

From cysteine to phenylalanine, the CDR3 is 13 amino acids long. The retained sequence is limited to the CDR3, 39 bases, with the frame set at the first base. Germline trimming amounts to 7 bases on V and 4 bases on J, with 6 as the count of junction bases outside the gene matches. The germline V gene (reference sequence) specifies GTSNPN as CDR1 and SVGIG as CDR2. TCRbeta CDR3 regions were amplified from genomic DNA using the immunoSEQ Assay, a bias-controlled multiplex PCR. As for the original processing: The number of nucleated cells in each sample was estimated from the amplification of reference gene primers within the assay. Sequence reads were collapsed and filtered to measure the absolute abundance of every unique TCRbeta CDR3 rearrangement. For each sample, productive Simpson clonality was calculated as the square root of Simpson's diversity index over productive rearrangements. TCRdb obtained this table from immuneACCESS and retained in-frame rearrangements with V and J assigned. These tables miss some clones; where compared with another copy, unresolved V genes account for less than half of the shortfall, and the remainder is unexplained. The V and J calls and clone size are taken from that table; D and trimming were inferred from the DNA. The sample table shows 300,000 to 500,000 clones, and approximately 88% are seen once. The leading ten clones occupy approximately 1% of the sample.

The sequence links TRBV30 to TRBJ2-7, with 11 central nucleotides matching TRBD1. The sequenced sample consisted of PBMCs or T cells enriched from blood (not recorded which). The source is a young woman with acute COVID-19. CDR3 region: CASGGDRGYEQYF. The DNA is TGTGCCTCTGGCGGGGACAGGGGGTACGAGCAGTACTTC.